This TCR beta chain was documented in a study of T cells in pancreatic ductal adenocarcinoma. Study conclusions and caveats: The resected pancreatic cancer cohort was biased toward the minority with early-stage disease. Tumors hold more CD45RO+ effector T cells, which may bias toward lower diversity.

To note about this clone: The antigen is undetermined.

Sequencing was performed with immunoSEQ multiplex PCR; in TCRdb, only in-frame clones are kept and a portion is missing. The data show about 100,000 clones, with 90% to 95% seen just once and around 2.9% held by the top ten. V was pared by 5 bases and J by 2 bases, with 2 bases of the junction left unmatched. This CDR3 comprises 14 residues. Per germline, CDR1 LNHDA and CDR2 SQIVND (reference sequence). Surgery without prior neoadjuvant therapy was the treatment of the selected pancreatic ductal adenocarcinoma patients. V is TRBV19 and J is TRBJ1-5; 8 bases agree with TRBD1. The material sequenced was PBMCs. This receptor was identified in a human donor with pancreatic ductal adenocarcinoma. The DNA for the CDR3 is TGTGCCAGTAGTGAACAGGGGGGCAATCAGCCCCAGCATTTT. Encoded protein: CASSEQGGNQPQHF.